Listed below are T cell receptor beta chains from one sample, sequenced in a study of T cell responses to AZD1222 COVID-19 vaccine. Data came from immunoSEQ multiplex PCR; TCRdb stores just in-frame clones and leaves some out. Of some 140,000 clones in the sample, roughly 90% were seen once. The source material was peripheral blood, sampled on day 0 of AZD1222 vaccination. The receptors shown here come from an adult in good health. The CDR3 runs from the conserved cysteine through the conserved F or W. D genes are given only for firm matches. A clone size is listed for some rows: how often the clone was seen (once, few, many), or a class if it is expanded.

NA	TRBV2	NA	TRBJ2-4	TGTGCCAGCAGTGAAATGATTATCCTAGCCAAAAACATTCAGTACTTC	CASSEMIILAKNIQYF
once	TRBV29-1	TRBD2	TRBJ2-5	TGCAGCGCCGAGCGGGAATTAGTCCTCGGGACCCAGTACTTC	CSAERELVLGTQYF
NA	TRBV5-1	TRBD2	TRBJ2-3	TGCGCCAGCAGCTCCAGGACTAGCGGGAGCACAGATACGCAGTATTTT	CASSSRTSGSTDTQYF
NA	TRBV11-2	NA	TRBJ1-3	TGTGCCAGCAGCCTCAACAATTCTGGAAACACCATATATTTT	CASSLNNSGNTIYF
NA	TRBV9	NA	TRBJ1-2	TGTGCCAGCAGTCCTGGGAATAGTGGTAACTATGGCTACACCTTC	CASSPGNSGNYGYTF
NA	TRBV7-9	NA	TRBJ2-3	TGTGCCAGCAGCTTAGCGGGAGAAATGACAGATACGCAGTATTTT	CASSLAGEMTDTQYF
NA	TRBV6-5	TRBD1	TRBJ1-2	TGTGCCAGCAGCCCGGGACAGGGGATAGGGTATGGCTACACCTTC	CASSPGQGIGYGYTF
NA	TRBV19	NA	TRBJ1-1	TGTGCCAGTAGTACCAGGGGGAACACTGAAGCTTTCTTT	CASSTRGNTEAFF
NA	TRBV5-1	NA	TRBJ1-5	TGCGCCAGCAGCTTGGGCGGGACTAGCAATCAGCCCCAGCATTTT	CASSLGGTSNQPQHF
NA	TRBV21-1	NA	TRBJ1-1	TGTGCCAGCAGCAATGGAACAGGGGAGGGTGAAGCTTTCTTT	CASSNGTGEGEAFF
NA	TRBV4-1	NA	TRBJ2-1	TGCGCCAGCAGCCAGGGACCGAGCTCCTACAATGAGCAGTTCTTC	CASSQGPSSYNEQFF
NA	TRBV19	TRBD1	TRBJ1-5	TGTGCCAGTAGTATAAAACCCCAGGGGGACTTCTATAGCAATCAGCCCCAGCATTTT	CASSIKPQGDFYSNQPQHF
NA	TRBV20-1	NA	TRBJ1-6	TGCAGTGCTAGTACGGGCTCCTATAATTCACCCCTCCACTTT	CSASTGSYNSPLHF
NA	TRBV7-2	TRBD2	TRBJ2-3	TGTGCCAGCAGCTTAGGGGGCGGGGCGGGAGTAGGCACAGATACGCAGTATTTT	CASSLGGGAGVGTDTQYF
NA	TRBV7-8	TRBD1	TRBJ1-5	TGTGCCAGCAGCCGGGAGGGACAGGGGTATCAGCCCCAGCATTTT	CASSREGQGYQPQHF
once	TRBV6-5	NA	TRBJ1-1	TGTGCCACCAAGGGGGGAGCGAACACTGAAGCTTTCTTT	CATKGGANTEAFF
NA	TRBV28	TRBD1	TRBJ1-5	TGTGCCAGCAGTTTATCAGGGACAGGTTATCAGCCCCAGCATTTT	CASSLSGTGYQPQHF
NA	TRBV19	NA	TRBJ2-1	TGTGCCAGTAGAAGGACAGCCCGGCGGGATGCGGTCTATGAGCAGTTCTTC	CASRRTARRDAVYEQFF